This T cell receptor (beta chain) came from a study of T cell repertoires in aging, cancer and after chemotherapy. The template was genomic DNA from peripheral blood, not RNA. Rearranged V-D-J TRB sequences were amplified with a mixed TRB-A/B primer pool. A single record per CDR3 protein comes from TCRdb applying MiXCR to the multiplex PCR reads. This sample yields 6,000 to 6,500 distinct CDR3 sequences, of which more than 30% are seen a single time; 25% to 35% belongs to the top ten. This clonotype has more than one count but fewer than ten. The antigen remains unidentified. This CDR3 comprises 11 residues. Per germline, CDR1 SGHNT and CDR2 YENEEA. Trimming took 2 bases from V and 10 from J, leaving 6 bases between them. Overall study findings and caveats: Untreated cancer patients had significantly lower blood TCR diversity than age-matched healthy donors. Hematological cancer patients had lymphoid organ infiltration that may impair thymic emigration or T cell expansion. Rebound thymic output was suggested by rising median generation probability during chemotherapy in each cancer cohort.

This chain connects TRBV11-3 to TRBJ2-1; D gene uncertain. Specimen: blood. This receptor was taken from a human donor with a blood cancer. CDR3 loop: CASSLIKEQFF. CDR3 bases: TGTGCCAGCAGCTTAATCAAGGAGCAGTTCTTC.